The T cell receptor beta chain under discussion was sequenced for a study of blood T cell repertoires in COVID-19. The overall study: Specimens from acute and convalescent COVID-19 originated in the United States, Italy and Spain. T cells, B-cell-depleted T cells, or PBMCs provided the cDNA or gDNA that served as material.

Data came from immunoSEQ multiplex PCR; TCRdb stores just in-frame clones and leaves some out. Here the sample spans roughly 300,000 clones, 85% to 90% being singletons. Sequencing input: PBMCs or T cells enriched from blood (not recorded which). The receptor comes from a man between 25 and 39 years old who had recovered from COVID-19.

The chain's CDR3 is CAISEDRLADSTDTQYF. The CDR3 DNA is TGTGCCATCAGTGAAGATCGACTAGCGGATAGCACAGATACGCAGTATTTT. This chain uses TRBV10-3 with TRBJ2-3, with 9 bases fitting TRBD2. The CDR3 contains 17 residues. Looked up from germline, CDR1 is ENHRY and CDR2 is SYGVKD. The ends lost 3 bases at V and 0 bases at J; junction bases unmatched: 7.